This T cell receptor beta chain was profiled in a study of T cells in Graves' hyperthyroidism and ophthalmopathy. Study results and limitations: Within blood appeared most thyroid clonotypes that had expanded above 0.001.

The CDR3 sequence is 10 residues long. The ends were cut back, 2 bases at V and 4 bases at J, with 2 bases in the middle. Germline-derived CDR1 and CDR2 are DFQATT and SNEGSKA (reference sequence). The CDR3 regions of TCR beta were amplified from RNA transcripts. The TCR CDR3 was amplified in a first-round RT-PCR using the HTBI primer set. TCRdb processed the multiplex PCR reads anew with MiXCR; each CDR3 protein has one entry. The sample consists of over 500,000 distinct CDR3 sequences, over 35% of them appearing once. Comments on this clonotype: Antigen unknown.

The receptor's source is an adult woman with Graves' disease, either hyperthyroidism or ophthalmopathy (not recorded which). V gene TRBV20-1 combines with J gene TRBJ1-2; D not certain. Material for sequencing was peripheral blood or thyroid tissue (not recorded which). CDR3: CSARIYGYTF. The CDR3 coding sequence is TGCAGTGCTAGAATCTATGGCTACACCTTC.